This TCR beta chain was documented in a study of CD8+CD57+ T cells in acquired aplastic anemia. The authors sequenced patients whose flow cytometry had shown CD8+CD57+ cell expansion. Genomic DNA, the template, was used for profiling of the TCR beta VDJ and CDR3. TCRdb fed the reads into MiXCR, producing one record per CDR3 protein. The sample has about 270,000 distinct CDR3 sequences; 82% are singletons. Trimming took off 8 bases at V and 1 base at J, with 19 bases between the two ends. Per the germline V gene, CDR1 is SGHNT and CDR2 is YYREEE (reference sequence). The CDR3 extends over 16 amino acids.

This chain links TRBV5-4 with TRBJ2-1; D gene uncertain. This receptor was identified in a human donor with aplastic anemia. The sequenced sample was sorted CD4+, CD8+, or CD8+CD57+ T cells (not recorded which) from PBMCs. CDR3 DNA: TGTGCCAGTAGTATTACTACCGGGTGGTCCTACAATGAGCAGTTCTTC. It codes for CASSITTGWSYNEQFF. The whole variable domain, filled in from reference TRBV5-4 and TRBJ2-1, reads ETGVTQSPTHLIKTRGQQVTLRCSSQSGHNTVSWYQQALGQGPQFIFQYYREEENGRGNFPPRFSGLQFPNYSSELNVNALELDDSALYLCASSITTGWSYNEQFFGPGTRLTVL.